The rows below give T cell receptor beta chains drawn from one sample of a study of blood T cells in healthy people across ages. One entry per CDR3 protein results from TCRdb running MiXCR on the 5' RACE reads. Among 1,500,000 or so distinct CDR3 sequences listed, around 59% were seen once. Sequencing was carried out using blood. The receptor source for this set is a man between 18 and 35 years old in good health. The CDR3 runs from the conserved cysteine through the conserved F or W. Fields, in order: clone size, D gene, V gene, J gene, CDR3 protein, CDR3 DNA. A D gene is named only where the DNA matches it firmly. Where a row states a size, it is once, few, many or the class of an expanded clone; other rows omit it.

once	.	TRBV29-1	TRBJ2-1	CSAKDNNEQFF	TGCAGCGCTAAGGACAACAATGAGCAGTTCTTC
few	TRBD2	TRBV5-1	TRBJ2-1	CASSFGTSGFYEQFF	TGCGCCAGCAGCTTCGGGACTAGCGGGTTCTATGAGCAGTTCTTC
.	.	TRBV3-1	TRBJ1-2	CASSQPRTEGNYGYTF	TGTGCCAGCAGCCAACCCAGGACAGAAGGGAACTATGGCTACACCTTC
once	.	TRBV7-7	TRBJ2-5	CASSLVLGSGQYF	TGTGCTAGCAGCTTAGTATTAGGCTCTGGGCAGTACTTC
few	.	TRBV18	TRBJ2-5	CASSPRRNQETQYF	TGTGCCAGCTCACCCAGACGGAACCAAGAGACCCAGTACTTC
.	.	TRBV4-3	TRBJ1-3	CASSQGLGSNTIYF	TGCGCCAGCAGCCAGGGACTGGGATCCAACACCATATATTTT
.	TRBD2	TRBV6-2/TRBV6-3	TRBJ2-7	CASSWTRFEQYF	TGTGCCAGCAGCTGGACTAGATTCGAGCAGTACTTC
.	.	TRBV24-1	TRBJ2-1	CATSDWADEQFF	TGTGCCACCAGTGATTGGGCGGATGAGCAGTTCTTC
.	.	TRBV7-9	TRBJ2-1	CASRLEETQFF	TGTGCCAGCAGGCTAGAAGAGACCCAGTTCTTC
.	TRBD1	TRBV5-4	TRBJ2-1	CASSNKRIGTGGNEQFF	TGTGCCAGCAGCAACAAACGAATCGGGACAGGGGGGAATGAGCAGTTCTTC
few	.	TRBV12-3/TRBV12-4	TRBJ2-5	CASSYPTVQETQYF	TGTGCCAGCAGTTACCCGACAGTCCAAGAGACCCAGTACTTC
few	.	TRBV2	TRBJ1-2	CASSGVNYGYTF	TGTGCCAGCAGTGGCGTCAACTATGGCTACACCTTC
few	TRBD1	TRBV2	TRBJ1-5	CASSEAGTGNQPQHF	TGTGCCAGCAGTGAAGCTGGGACAGGCAATCAGCCCCAGCATTTT
.	TRBD1	TRBV27	TRBJ2-7	CDSSFGQGYEQYF	TGTGACAGCAGCTTTGGACAGGGCTACGAGCAGTACTTC
few	.	TRBV4-1	TRBJ1-3	CASSQGQTEGNTIYF	TGCGCCAGCAGCCAAGGGCAGACCGAAGGAAACACCATATATTTT
.	.	TRBV10-3	TRBJ1-5	CAISELLSNQPQHF	TGTGCCATCAGTGAGCTCCTTAGCAATCAGCCCCAGCATTTT
few	.	TRBV25-1	TRBJ2-7	CASSGGHPSYEQYF	TGTGCCAGCAGTGGTGGACACCCATCCTACGAGCAGTACTTC
.	.	TRBV20-1	TRBJ2-5	CSARERNQTQYF	TGCAGTGCTAGAGAAAGGAACCAGACCCAGTACTTC
.	.	TRBV27	TRBJ1-5	CASSPGLLNNPNQPQHF	TGTGCCAGCAGCCCCGGACTCCTCAACAACCCGAATCAGCCCCAGCATTTT
once	.	TRBV14	TRBJ2-3	CASSQSMARAENTQYF	TGTGCCAGCAGCCAGAGTATGGCCCGGGCGGAGAATACGCAGTATTTT
.	.	TRBV10-3	TRBJ2-2	CAIRTTIGELFF	TGTGCCATCAGAACGACAATCGGGGAGCTGTTTTTT
few	TRBD1	TRBV18	TRBJ2-7	CASSGQGAREQYF	TGTGCCAGCTCGGGACAGGGGGCGAGGGAGCAGTACTTC
.	.	TRBV6-5	TRBJ2-3	CASSYSDLAQGTQYF	TGTGCCAGCAGTTACTCGGACCTCGCCCAAGGTACGCAGTATTTT
.	.	TRBV5-1	TRBJ2-1	CASSHLGTDSHNEQFF	TGCGCCAGCAGCCACCTAGGGACTGACTCGCACAATGAGCAGTTCTTC
.	.	TRBV20-1	TRBJ2-1	CSATLGSSYNEQFF	TGCAGTGCTACCCTGGGAAGCTCCTACAATGAGCAGTTCTTC
many	.	TRBV29-1	TRBJ2-7	CSVEGRGYEQYF	TGCAGCGTTGAGGGCAGGGGCTACGAGCAGTACTTC
.	TRBD1	TRBV4-1	TRBJ2-4	CASSQDPGQGRDIQYF	TGCGCCAGCAGCCAAGATCCGGGACAGGGGAGGGACATTCAGTACTTC
.	TRBD2	TRBV2	TRBJ2-1	CASSPLAGEGNEQFF	TGTGCCAGCAGCCCACTAGCGGGAGAGGGAAATGAGCAGTTCTTC
.	.	TRBV6-2/TRBV6-3	TRBJ2-7	CASSYSRDQAATCEQYF	TGTGCCAGCAGTTATTCCCGCGACCAAGCGGCCACATGCGAGCAGTACTTC
.	.	TRBV15	TRBJ2-7	CATSRDSDLSYEQYF	TGTGCCACCAGCAGAGATTCGGATTTATCCTACGAGCAGTACTTC
few	.	TRBV4-2	TRBJ2-5	CASSHEGVSETQYF	TGTGCCAGCAGCCATGAGGGCGTTTCAGAGACCCAGTACTTC
few	.	TRBV25-1	TRBJ2-1	CASSDRVNEQFF	TGTGCCAGCAGTGATAGGGTTAATGAGCAGTTCTTC
.	TRBD1	TRBV7-6	TRBJ1-4	CASSSGTGNEKLFF	TGTGCCAGCAGCTCCGGGACAGGGAATGAAAAACTGTTTTTT
.	.	TRBV27	TRBJ1-2	CASSPTGHGYTF	TGTGCCAGCAGCCCCACAGGGCATGGCTACACCTTC
.	.	TRBV20-1	TRBJ1-1	CSAPTDTMNTEAFF	TGCAGTGCCCCGACAGATACAATGAACACTGAAGCTTTCTTT
few	.	TRBV4-2	TRBJ1-4	CASSQDLEKLFF	TGTGCCAGCAGCCAAGATCTGGAGAAACTGTTTTTT
.	.	TRBV2	TRBJ1-5	CASSVTDNQPQHF	TGTGCCAGCAGTGTGACGGACAATCAGCCCCAGCATTTT